The 14 T cell receptor beta chains presented below share a single source sample, sequenced in a study of CD8+CD57+ T cells in acquired aplastic anemia. Genomic DNA, the template, was used for profiling of the TCR beta VDJ and CDR3. MiXCR was run by TCRdb on the reads, yielding one entry per CDR3 protein. This table has some 200,000 distinct CDR3 sequences, roughly 45% appearing once. Sequencing involved patients with CD8+CD57+ cell expansion previously shown by flow cytometry. Sequences were obtained from sorted CD4+, CD8+, or CD8+CD57+ T cells (not recorded which) from PBMCs. Every receptor here comes from a human donor with aplastic anemia.

The chain recombines TRBV5-1 with TRBJ2-1; the match to TRBD2 covers 7 bases. CDR3 length: 16 amino acids. V was clipped by 4 bases and J by 0 bases; unmatched bases: 7. The germline CDR1 and CDR2 sequences are SGHRS and YFSETQ. CDR3 DNA sequence: TGCGCCAGCAGCCCGGCCGGGGGGAGCTCCTACAATGAGCAGTTCTTC. Encoded protein: CASSPAGGSSYNEQFF.

This clonotype came up once. This chain uses TRBV25-1 with TRBJ1-4; D is ambiguous. The CDR3 contains 12 residues. Germline V gene data show CDR1 as MGHDK and CDR2 as SYGVNS. The V and J ends lost 1 base and 8 bases respectively, with 5 bases between them. For the CDR3, the DNA is TGTGCCAGCAGTGAATTAAGCGAAAAACTGTTTTTT. Residues: CASSELSEKLFF.

This clonotype was recorded many times. J is TRBJ1-5 and V is TRBV15, with TRBD1 matching 7 bases. The CDR3 spans 13 residues. Germline loops: CDR1 LNHNV, CDR2 YYDKDF (reference sequence). After removal of 6 bases from V and 6 bases from J, the junction contained 5 bases not matched to a gene. CDR3 sequence (DNA): TGTGCCACCAGAGGGACAGAGGGTCAGCCCCAGCATTTT. This codes for CATRGTEGQPQHF.

In its sample, this clonotype was seen many times. The rearrangement links TRBV6-5 to TRBJ2-3, with 9 bases matching TRBD1. Trimming at V came to 5 bases and at J to 6 bases, leaving 6 bases not matched to a gene. Germline V gene lookup returns CDR1 MNHEY and CDR2 SVGAGI. The CDR3 length is 14 residues. CDR3 region: CASSGQGYSDTQYF. The DNA for the CDR3 is TGTGCCAGCAGTGGACAGGGGTATTCGGATACGCAGTATTTT.

At least ten counts were recorded for this clonotype. The gene calls are TRBV6-4 and TRBJ2-3; D is unresolved. The CDR3 runs to 13 residues. Germline-derived CDR1 and CDR2 are MRHNA and SNTAGT. Trimming removed 2 bases at V and 2 bases at J, with 5 bases between. CDR3 amino acids: CASSDQDTDTQYF. The CDR3 region has the DNA TGTGCCAGCAGTGACCAGGACACAGATACGCAGTATTTT.

The chain employs TRBV7-9 and TRBJ1-4, with D possibly TRBD1 on 5 matching bases. Per germline, CDR1 SEHNR and CDR2 FQNEAQ (reference sequence). The CDR3 has 16 residues. Trimming left V 1 base short and J 0 bases short, with 9 bases between. CDR3 DNA sequence: TGTGCCAGCAGCTTAGGACAGTCGGCAACTAATGAAAAACTGTTTTTT. As protein: CASSLGQSATNEKLFF.

This rearrangement joins TRBV15 to TRBJ1-4; 7 nucleotides align to TRBD1. The CDR3 has 16 residues. The V gene end was trimmed by 5 bases and the J gene end by 5 bases; junction bases not matched to a gene: 11. Germline lookup yields CDR1 LNHNV and CDR2 YYDKDF (reference sequence). CDR3 sequence: CATSSHQGEKNEKLFF. The CDR3 DNA reads as TGTGCCACCAGCTCTCACCAGGGGGAGAAAAATGAAAAACTGTTTTTT. Complete variable domain (other parts from reference TRBV15 and TRBJ1-4): DAMVIQNPRYQVTQFGKPVTLSCSQTLNHNVMYWYQQKSSQAPKLLFHYYDKDFNNEADTPDNFQSRRPNTSFCFLDIRSPGLGDTAMYLCATSSHQGEKNEKLFFGSGTQLSVL.

With regard to this clonotype: This could be a read error, since a much larger clone is one nucleotide away. The rearrangement uses TRBV19 and TRBJ1-1, with D unresolved. CDR3 length: 14 amino acids. V gave up 5 bases and J gave up 1 base, with 11 bases separating them. The V gene's germline CDR1 is LNHDA and CDR2 SQIVND (reference sequence). CDR3 coding DNA: TGTGCCAGTAGTCCAGTCCACGGGAACACTGAAGCTTTCTTT. Protein: CASSPVHGNTEAFF. Drawing the rest from reference TRBV19 and TRBJ1-1, the complete variable domain is DGGITQSPKYLFRKEGQNVTLSCEQNLNHDAMYWYRQDPGQGLRLIYYSQIVNDFQKGDIAEGYSVSREKKESFPLTVTSAQKNPTAFYLCASSPVHGNTEAFFGQGTRLTVV.

The chain links TRBV20-1 to TRBJ2-4; tentative D call: TRBD1 (5 bases). Germline assignment: CDR1 DFQATT and CDR2 SNEGSKA (reference sequence). The V end lost 7 bases, the J end lost 6 bases, and 22 bases lay between the germline ends. The CDR3 covers 15 residues. The CDR3 here is CSVLRGRTIRNIQYF. CDR3 coding DNA: TGCAGTGTACTAAGGGGCAGGACAATCAGAAACATTCAGTACTTC.

The sample holds a few counts of this clonotype. This chain uses TRBV6-6 with TRBJ1-4, with D tentatively TRBD1 (6 bases). The CDR3 sequence is 17 residues long. Between the trimmed V and J ends, which lost 3 bases and 5 bases, there was a span of 19 bases. The germline CDR1 and CDR2 sequences are MNHNY and SVGAGI (reference sequence). The CDR3, as DNA: TGTGCCAGCAGTTATTCCGCCCCAGGGGTTGTAAATGAAAAACTGTTTTTT. The encoded protein is CASSYSAPGVVNEKLFF.

The V gene is TRBV9, the J gene TRBJ2-1, with D perhaps matching TRBD1 (5 bases). Trimming removed 2 bases from V and 7 bases from J, with 22 bases in between. The CDR3 covers 17 residues. Germline V CDR1 and CDR2: SGDLS, YYNGEE. This CDR3 reads CASSVADKEVQFNEQFF. CDR3 sequence (DNA): TGTGCCAGCAGCGTTGCGGACAAAGAGGTTCAATTTAATGAGCAGTTCTTC. Filled out from reference TRBV9 and TRBJ2-1, the complete variable domain reads DSGVTQTPKHLITATGQRVTLRCSPRSGDLSVYWYQQSLDQGLQFLIQYYNGEERAKGNILERFSAQQFPDLHSELNLSSLELGDSALYFCASSVADKEVQFNEQFFGPGTRLTVL.

This clonotype was recorded at least ten times. The chain has TRBV12-3 or TRBV12-4 and TRBJ1-5; D not certain. Trimming took off 6 bases at V and 5 bases at J, with 11 bases between the two ends. CDR3 length: 13 amino acids. CDR3 loop: CASSPGLYQPQHF. The CDR3 DNA reads as TGTGCCAGCAGCCCCGGGCTCTATCAGCCCCAGCATTTT.

The chain links TRBV2 to TRBJ2-7, with 12 bases aligning to TRBD1. This CDR3 has 14 residues. The V gene's germline CDR1 is SNHLY and CDR2 FYNNEI. V lost 6 bases to trimming and J lost 6 bases; unmatched junction nucleotides: 6. CDR3 loop: CASSTGTGGFEQYF. The DNA of the CDR3 is TGTGCCAGCAGCACCGGGACAGGGGGCTTCGAGCAGTACTTC.

The V gene is TRBV2, the J gene TRBJ1-1; no reliable D call. CDR3 length: 13 amino acids. Trimming took off 5 bases at V and 2 bases at J, with 9 bases between the two ends. The germline V gene encodes CDR1 SNHLY and CDR2 FYNNEI. CDR3 in DNA: TGTGCCAGCAGTACTGAGACAAACACTGAAGCTTTCTTT. It codes for CASSTETNTEAFF.